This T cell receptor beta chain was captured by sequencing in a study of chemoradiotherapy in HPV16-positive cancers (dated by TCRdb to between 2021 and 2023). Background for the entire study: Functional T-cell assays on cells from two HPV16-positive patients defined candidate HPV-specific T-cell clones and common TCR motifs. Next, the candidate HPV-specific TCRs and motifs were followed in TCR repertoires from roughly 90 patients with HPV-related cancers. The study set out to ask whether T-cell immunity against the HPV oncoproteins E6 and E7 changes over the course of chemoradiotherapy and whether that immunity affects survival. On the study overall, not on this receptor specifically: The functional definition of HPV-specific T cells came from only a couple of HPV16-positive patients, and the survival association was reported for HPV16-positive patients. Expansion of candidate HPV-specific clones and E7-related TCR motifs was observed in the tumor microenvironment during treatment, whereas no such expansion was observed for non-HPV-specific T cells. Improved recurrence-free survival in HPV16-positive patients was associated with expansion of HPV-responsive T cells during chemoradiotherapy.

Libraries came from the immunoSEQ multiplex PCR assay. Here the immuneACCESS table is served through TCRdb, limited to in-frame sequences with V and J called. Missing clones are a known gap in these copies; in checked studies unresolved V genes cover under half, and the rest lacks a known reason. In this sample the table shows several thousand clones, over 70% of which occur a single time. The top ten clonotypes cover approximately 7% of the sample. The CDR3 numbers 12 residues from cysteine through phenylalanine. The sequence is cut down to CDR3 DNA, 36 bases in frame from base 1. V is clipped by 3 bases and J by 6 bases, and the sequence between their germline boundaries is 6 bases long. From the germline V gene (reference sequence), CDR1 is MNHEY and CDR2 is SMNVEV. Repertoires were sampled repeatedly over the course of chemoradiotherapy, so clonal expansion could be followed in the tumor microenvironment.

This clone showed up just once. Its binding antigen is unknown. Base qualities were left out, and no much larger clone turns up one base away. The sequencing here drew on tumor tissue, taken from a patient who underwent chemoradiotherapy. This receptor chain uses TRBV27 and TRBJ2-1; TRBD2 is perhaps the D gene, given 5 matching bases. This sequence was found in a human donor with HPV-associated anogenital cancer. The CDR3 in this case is CASSFGGNEQFF. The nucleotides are TGTGCCAGCAGTTTCGGAGGCAATGAGCAGTTCTTC.